Listed below are T cell receptor beta chains from one sample, sequenced in a study of T cells in Graves' hyperthyroidism and ophthalmopathy. TCRdb reprocessed the multiplex PCR reads with MiXCR, giving one entry per CDR3 protein. Counted here are some 770,000 distinct CDR3 sequences, about 15% occurring once; the ten biggest clones make up about 8.4%. Sequenced: blood. These TCRs come from a man between 18 and 29 years old with Graves' hyperthyroidism. The CDR3 runs from the conserved cysteine through the conserved F or W. A D gene is named only where the DNA matches it firmly. Only part of the rows carry a size: once, few, many, or a class if the clone is expanded.

D gene | J gene | V gene | clone size | CDR3 DNA | CDR3 protein
NA | TRBJ1-2 | TRBV6-4 | NA | TGTGCCAGCAGGGCCAAGGGACACCCTAACTATGGCTACACCTTC | CASRAKGHPNYGYTF
NA | TRBJ2-7 | TRBV7-8 | few | TGTGCCAGCAGCGATCAAGGGGACCGCGACGAGCAGTACTTC | CASSDQGDRDEQYF
TRBD1 | TRBJ2-7 | TRBV7-2 | many | TGTGCCAGCAGCTCGGTTACAGGGGGCGAGCAGTACTTC | CASSSVTGGEQYF
TRBD2 | TRBJ2-3 | TRBV4-1 | few | TGCGCCAGCAGCCAACCACAGGGACTAGCGGTGGATACGCAGTATTTT | CASSQPQGLAVDTQYF
NA | TRBJ2-2 | TRBV4-3 | once | TGCGCCAGCAGCCTCCTAGGTACCCTAAACACCGGGGAGCTGTTTTTT | CASSLLGTLNTGELFF
NA | TRBJ2-1 | TRBV7-8 | many | TGTGCCAGCAGCTTATTGGGGACTCGGGGGAATGAGCAGTTCTTC | CASSLLGTRGNEQFF
NA | TRBJ1-4 | TRBV11-1 | NA | TGTGCCAGCAGCCGACGGCAGGGGAAACTGTTTTTT | CASSRRQGKLFF
NA | TRBJ2-7 | TRBV7-2 | NA | TGTGCCAGCAGCCAAGGACCGTCGGGGGCGAGCTACGAGCAGTACTTC | CASSQGPSGASYEQYF
NA | TRBJ1-2 | TRBV14 | few | TGTGCCAGCAGCCACAGGGAAGGCTATGGCTACACCTTC | CASSHREGYGYTF
NA | TRBJ2-3 | TRBV19 | NA | TGTGCCAGTAGTAGGGGGGGCTCAGATACGCAGTATTTT | CASSRGGSDTQYF
NA | TRBJ2-3 | TRBV30 | many | TGTGCCTGGAGTAAACTTGGCCTCACAGATACGCAGTATTTT | CAWSKLGLTDTQYF
NA | TRBJ1-6 | TRBV4-1 | NA | TGCGCCAGCAGCCAAGCATGGAGCTCCTATAATTCACCCCTCCACTTT | CASSQAWSSYNSPLHF
TRBD1 | TRBJ1-4 | TRBV19 | few | TGTGCCAGTACCGGGGACAGGGGGAATGAAAAACTGTTTTTT | CASTGDRGNEKLFF
NA | TRBJ2-1 | TRBV4-2 | few | TGTGCCAGCAGCCAAGAGGAGACCTGGGACAATGAGCAGTTCTTC | CASSQEETWDNEQFF
TRBD2 | TRBJ2-1 | TRBV24-1 | few | TGTGCCACCAGCCTAGCGGGAGGGAACAATGAGCAGTTCTTC | CATSLAGGNNEQFF
TRBD1 | TRBJ1-1 | TRBV7-9 | many | TGTGCCAGCAGCTTAGCGCTAGGACAGGGCTCGAACACTGAAGCTTTCTTT | CASSLALGQGSNTEAFF
NA | TRBJ1-1 | TRBV28 | few | TGTGCCAGCAGCCCGCAAAAAGTCGGCATTGAAGCTTTCTTT | CASSPQKVGIEAFF
NA | TRBJ1-2 | TRBV27 | NA | TGTGCCAGCAGTTTATCTTGGGGGGCGCACTATGGCTACACCTTC | CASSLSWGAHYGYTF
TRBD1 | TRBJ1-2 | TRBV5-1 | few | TGCGCCAGCAGCACGGGACAGGGTGGAGGCTACACCTTC | CASSTGQGGGYTF
NA | TRBJ2-7 | TRBV28 | many | TGTGCCAGCAGTTTCGAAGCTAACGAGCAGTACTTC | CASSFEANEQYF
TRBD2 | TRBJ2-2 | TRBV12-3/TRBV12-4 | few | TGTGCCAGCACCGCGAGCGGGAGAAACACCGGGGAGCTGTTTTTT | CASTASGRNTGELFF
TRBD2 | TRBJ2-1 | TRBV5-1 | NA | TGCGCCAGCAGCTTTGGGGAGGGTGAGCAGTTCTTC | CASSFGEGEQFF
TRBD2 | TRBJ2-4 | TRBV2 | NA | TGTGCCAGCAGTGAAGGGGGGACTAGCGGGTCTAGACGGTACTTC | CASSEGGTSGSRRYF
TRBD1 | TRBJ2-3 | TRBV7-9 | NA | TGTGCCAGCAGCCGAGGACAGGGGGGCACAGATACGCAGTATTTT | CASSRGQGGTDTQYF
NA | TRBJ1-6 | TRBV19 | NA | TGTGCCAGTAGTCCACCGGGTCGACCCCTCCACTTT | CASSPPGRPLHF
NA | TRBJ2-3 | TRBV2 | many | TGTGCCAGCAGTGACCGGGCAGAAAAGGGAGATACGCAGTATTTT | CASSDRAEKGDTQYF
NA | TRBJ2-7 | TRBV14 | NA | TGTGCCAGCAGCCAAGTGGGCAAAAGTTCCTACGAGCAGTACTTC | CASSQVGKSSYEQYF
NA | TRBJ2-2 | TRBV12-3/TRBV12-4 | many | TGTGCCAGCAAACCTCAGGGGTACACCGGGGAGCTGTTTTTT | CASKPQGYTGELFF
NA | TRBJ2-2 | TRBV20-1 | many | TGCAGTGCTAGGAACCCAACGGCCCAAGCGAACACCGGGGAGCTGTTTTTT | CSARNPTAQANTGELFF
TRBD1 | TRBJ2-7 | TRBV5-8 | few | TGTGCCAGCAGCCCTGGGACAGGGGGCGTCTACTACGAGCAGTACTTC | CASSPGTGGVYYEQYF
NA | TRBJ1-2 | TRBV28 | few | TGTGCCAGCAGTGGCGACTCAAGCCTTAACTATGGCTACACCTTC | CASSGDSSLNYGYTF
TRBD1 | TRBJ2-7 | TRBV27 | NA | TGTGCCAGCAGTTACCGACAGGGGCATTACGAGCAGTACTTC | CASSYRQGHYEQYF
NA | TRBJ2-1 | TRBV6-2/TRBV6-3 | NA | TGTGCCAGCAGTTACAGGAAGGATGAGCAGTTCTTC | CASSYRKDEQFF
NA | TRBJ2-3 | TRBV18 | many | TGTGCCAGCTCACCAAGGACGAATACAGATACGCAGTATTTT | CASSPRTNTDTQYF
NA | TRBJ1-2 | TRBV28 | many | TGTGCCAGCTATAATACCTTGAAGCCCTATGGCTACACCTTC | CASYNTLKPYGYTF
NA | TRBJ2-3 | TRBV2 | many | TGTGCCAGCATTTACGGCACAGATACGCAGTATTTT | CASIYGTDTQYF
NA | TRBJ1-2 | TRBV27 | NA | TGTGCCAGCAGTACCCGGGGGGGTCCAAGTGGCTACACCTTC | CASSTRGGPSGYTF
TRBD2 | TRBJ2-7 | TRBV29-1 | many | TGCAGCGTGGCACTAGCGGGAGTAGGGGAGCAGTACTTC | CSVALAGVGEQYF
TRBD2 | TRBJ2-1 | TRBV6-2/TRBV6-3 | many | TGTGCCAGCAGTTACACCGGGGGGTACAATGAGCAGTTCTTC | CASSYTGGYNEQFF
NA | TRBJ1-2 | TRBV10-3 | NA | TGTGCCATCGAGACGGAGAACTATGGCTACACCTTC | CAIETENYGYTF
NA | TRBJ1-5 | TRBV4-1 | NA | TGCGCCAGCAGCAAAGGACACGACAATCAGCCCCAGCATTTT | CASSKGHDNQPQHF
TRBD1 | TRBJ2-5 | TRBV19 | NA | TGTGCCAGTAGTCCCAGGACAGGGCCGAGTCAGACCCAGTACTTC | CASSPRTGPSQTQYF
NA | TRBJ1-6 | TRBV19 | NA | TGTGCCAGTAGTGCCCTGGGGGCAGTTTCACCCCTCCACTTT | CASSALGAVSPLHF
NA | TRBJ1-6 | TRBV7-8 | once | TGTGCCAGCCAATGGGGATATAATTCACCCCTCCACTTT | CASQWGYNSPLHF
NA | TRBJ1-3 | TRBV20-1 | many | TGCAGTGCTAGAGATCCGGGGGCAAGGGGTGGAAACACCATATATTTT | CSARDPGARGGNTIYF
TRBD1 | TRBJ1-1 | TRBV5-8 | few | TGTGCCAGCAGCTGGGACAGGGGGCATACTGAAGCTTTCTTT | CASSWDRGHTEAFF
NA | TRBJ2-1 | TRBV24-1 | few | TGTGCCACTGGCCCGTCCTCCTACAATGAGCAGTTCTTC | CATGPSSYNEQFF
NA | TRBJ2-5 | TRBV27 | NA | TGTGCCAGCAGTAAAACAGGTCTCCGAGAGACCCAGTACTTC | CASSKTGLRETQYF
TRBD2 | TRBJ2-6 | TRBV7-6 | many | TGTGCCAGCAGCTTACGTCTAGCGGGAACCGGCTCTGGGGCCAACGTCCTGACTTTC | CASSLRLAGTGSGANVLTF
NA | TRBJ1-1 | TRBV29-1 | NA | TGCAGCGTTGATAGTATGGGGAACACTGAAGCTTTCTTT | CSVDSMGNTEAFF
NA | TRBJ2-7 | TRBV7-8 | few | TGTGCCAGCAGCCTATTGCACGGGGGCCACGAGCAGTACTTC | CASSLLHGGHEQYF
NA | TRBJ1-1 | TRBV28 | many | TGTGCCAGCAGTTCCGGACTTAGGGCTGAAGCTTTCTTT | CASSSGLRAEAFF
NA | TRBJ2-7 | TRBV6-2/TRBV6-3 | many | TGTGCCAGCAGTTACCCGGGGGAATCCTACGAGCAGTACTTC | CASSYPGESYEQYF
NA | TRBJ2-7 | TRBV11-3 | NA | TGCGCCAGCAGCCAAGATTGGGGTCAGCAGTACTTC | CASSQDWGQQYF
TRBD1 | TRBJ1-2 | TRBV2 | NA | TGTGCCAGCAGTGAAGCGGGAATTCGGACCGACAGGGACATCGGCTATGGCTACACCTTC | CASSEAGIRTDRDIGYGYTF